This T cell receptor (beta chain) originates from a study of graft-versus-host responses after intestinal transplantation. Study context: Those transplanted obtained multivisceral, liver-intestinal, or isolated intestinal grafts. Anti-thymocyte globulin induction, then tacrolimus and steroids for around 3 years, went to all recipients. Study-level points and caveats: Individuals who had graft-donor T cell macrochimerism had allografts that showed high graft-versus-host to host-versus-graft clonal ratios.

V dropped 2 bases and J dropped 2 bases, with 15 bases sitting between them. Germline-derived CDR1 and CDR2 are MGHRA and YSYEKL. There are 17 residues in the CDR3. With respect to this clone: Its antigen is undetermined.

Here immunoSEQ multiplex PCR was the method, and the copy in TCRdb shows in-frame clones only, minus some. Of just over 95,000 clones listed, approximately 90% are singletons. The clonotype was recovered from a human donor who received an intestinal transplant. Source: unstimulated CD4+ T cells sorted from spleen or lymph node cells, taken before intestinal transplant. The V call is TRBV4-1, the J call TRBJ2-2, with TRBD1 as a possible D gene (6 bases). The CDR3 protein is CASSQPYRALNTGELFF. CDR3 nucleotide sequence: TGCGCCAGCAGCCAACCTTACAGGGCCCTAAACACCGGGGAGCTGTTTTTT.